This T cell receptor (beta chain) was recorded in a study of T-cell memory formation after mild COVID-19. The wider study: Clusters were largely donor specific.

Germline CDR1 reads GTSNPN; CDR2 reads SVGIG (reference sequence). This CDR3 comprises 12 residues. Trimming pared 4 bases from V and 4 bases from J, leaving 10 bases between. Comment on this clonotype: What it recognizes is unknown.

General study findings and limits: Some clones that responded turned up in pre-infection memory, which suggests that cross-reactive memory joined in. Balance between CD4 and CD8 was seen in clones contracting day 15 to 85, and a CD4+ lean was seen in later expanders.

TCRdb processed the 5' RACE reads anew with MiXCR; each CDR3 protein has one entry. The data contain 95,000 to 120,000 distinct CDR3 sequences, 15% to 20% of them singletons. The sequence came from a man aged 18 to 35 who had mild COVID-19 (a few samples of this study predate the infection). Cell type and time point are not known. The sequencing sample was made of PBMCs or a T cell subset sorted from them (not recorded which). V and J are TRBV30 and TRBJ2-5; D remains ambiguous. The CDR3: CAWIHGRETQYF. The DNA for the CDR3 is TGTGCCTGGATTCACGGCAGAGAGACCCAGTACTTC.